The 6 T cell receptor beta chains below were found in one sample sequenced in a study of radiotherapy plus CTLA-4 blockade in lung cancer. The assay was immunoSEQ multiplex PCR, and TCRdb's table has in-frame clones only and misses some. Of tens of thousands of clones in the sample, roughly 77% are singletons; the top ten hold 8.5%. Specimen: peripheral blood, collected from a patient treated with radiotherapy plus ipilimumab. The receptors come from a human donor with non-small cell lung cancer who had a complete response to radiotherapy plus ipilimumab.

Notes on this clone: Germline and junction disagree at one end, which may indicate a read error. The J gene is TRBJ2-1, the V gene TRBV27, with 10 positions matching TRBD1. Germline V CDR1 and CDR2: MNHEY, SMNVEV (reference sequence). The CDR3 is 17 residues long. The CDR3 region is CASSVSIGTGVRNEQFF. The CDR3 region has the DNA TGTGCCAGCAGTGTATCTATCGGGACAGGGGTAAGGAATGAGCAGTTCTTC.

Remarks on this clone: The sample has other DNA sequences that encode this CDR3 too. This chain joins TRBV5-1 and TRBJ2-3; TRBD1 matches at 7 bases. Germline values: CDR1 SGHRS, CDR2 YFSETQ. There are 14 residues in the CDR3. V was pared by 3 bases and J by 3 bases, with 4 bases of the junction left unmatched. CDR3 sequence: CASSSRQGTDTQYF. The CDR3, as DNA: TGCGCCAGCAGCTCCCGACAGGGAACAGATACGCAGTATTTT. Filled out from reference TRBV5-1 and TRBJ2-3, the complete variable domain reads KAGVTQTPRYLIKTRGQQVTLSCSPISGHRSVSWYQQTPGQGLQFLFEYFSETQRNKGNFPGRFSGRQFSNSRSEMNVSTLELGDSALYLCASSSRQGTDTQYFGPGTRLTVL.

This clone appeared a few times. V usage is TRBV7-9 and J usage is TRBJ2-1; D unclear. V lost 5 bases to trimming and J lost 5 bases, with 13 bases between them. CDR3 length: 14 residues. Germline CDR1 SEHNR, CDR2 FQNEAQ (reference sequence). For the CDR3, the DNA is TGTGCCAGCAGCCCAGTTGGGCCTGACAATGAGCAGTTCTTC. Amino acids: CASSPVGPDNEQFF.

J is TRBJ1-4 and V is TRBV18; D gene ambiguous. CDR1 is KGHSH and CDR2 is LQKENI in the germline V gene. V dropped 3 bases and J dropped 0 bases, with 14 bases sitting between them. This CDR3 is 17 amino acids long. CDR3 nucleotide sequence: TGTGCCAGCTCACCCCTTGGACTTACTCCAACTAATGAAAAACTGTTTTTT. Protein sequence: CASSPLGLTPTNEKLFF.

The V call is TRBV10-1, the J call TRBJ2-5, with D tentatively TRBD1 (7 bases). This CDR3 contains 14 residues. The germline gives CDR1 WNHNN, CDR2 SYGVQD (reference sequence). Trimming removed 2 bases from V and 4 bases from J, with 11 bases in between. CDR3 sequence: CASSERRGRETQYF. The CDR3 DNA reads TGCGCCAGCAGTGAGCGGAGGGGGCGAGAGACCCAGTACTTC.

The J gene is TRBJ1-6, the V gene TRBV18; possibly TRBD1 for D (6 bases). Germline CDR1 is KGHSH and CDR2 is LQKENI. This CDR3 has 16 amino acids. With 3 bases removed from V and 7 bases from J, the gap between germline ends came to 16 bases. CDR3 residues: CASSPVEGGLNSPLHF. The CDR3 nucleotides read TGTGCCAGCTCACCCGTCGAGGGGGGGTTGAATTCACCCCTCCACTTT.